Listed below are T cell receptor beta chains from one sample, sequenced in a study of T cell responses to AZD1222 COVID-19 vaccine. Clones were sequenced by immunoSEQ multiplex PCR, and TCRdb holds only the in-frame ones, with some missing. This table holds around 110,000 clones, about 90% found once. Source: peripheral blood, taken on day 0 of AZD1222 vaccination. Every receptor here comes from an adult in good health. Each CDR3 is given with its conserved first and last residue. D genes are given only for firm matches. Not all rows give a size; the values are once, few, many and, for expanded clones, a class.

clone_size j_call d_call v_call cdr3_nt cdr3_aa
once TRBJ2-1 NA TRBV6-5 TGTGCCAGCAGTTTGAGGGACCACAATGAGCAGTTCTTC CASSLRDHNEQFF
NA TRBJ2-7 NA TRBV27 TGTGCCAGCAGTTTGGCGCCTCGACTGTACGAGCAGTACTTC CASSLAPRLYEQYF
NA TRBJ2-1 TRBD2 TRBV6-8 TGTGCCAGCAGAAATGGACTAGCGGGAGTGGAGTTCTTC CASRNGLAGVEFF
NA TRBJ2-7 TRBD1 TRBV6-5 TGTGCCAGCAGTTCCGCCGGGACAGGGCACCACGAGCAGTACTTC CASSSAGTGHHEQYF
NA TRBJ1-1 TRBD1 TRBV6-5 TGTGCCAGCAGACTCGCTCAGGGGGCGGCTTTCTTT CASRLAQGAAFF
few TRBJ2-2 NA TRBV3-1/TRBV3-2 TGTGCCAGCAGCCAAGATGTAGCGGTTATAAACACCGGGGAGCTGTTTTTT CASSQDVAVINTGELFF
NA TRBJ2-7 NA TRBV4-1 TGCGCCAGCAGCCAAGATAGGGGGTACGAGCAGTACTTC CASSQDRGYEQYF
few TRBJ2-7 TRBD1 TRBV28 TGTGCCAGCAGTACGCAGGACAGGGGCCCGTACGAGCAGTACTTC CASSTQDRGPYEQYF
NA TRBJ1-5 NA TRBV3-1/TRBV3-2 TGTGCCAGCAGCCAAGGGGGGGGCAATCAGCCCCAGCATTTT CASSQGGGNQPQHF
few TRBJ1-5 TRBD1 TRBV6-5 TGTGCCAGCTGGCTGGGACAGGACTCGCAGCCCCAGCATTTT CASWLGQDSQPQHF
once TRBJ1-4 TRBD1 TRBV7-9 TGTGCCAGCAGCCTGGAGACAGGGGGCAATGAAAAACTGTTTTTT CASSLETGGNEKLFF
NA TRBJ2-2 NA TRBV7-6 TGTGCCAGCAGGCAACCGGGAGCGAACACCGGGGAGCTGTTTTTT CASRQPGANTGELFF
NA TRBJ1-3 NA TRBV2 TGTGCCAGCAGCGAAGAGGGGGGTCCAGCTGGAAACACCATATATTTT CASSEEGGPAGNTIYF
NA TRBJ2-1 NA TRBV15 TGTGCCACCAGCAGAGCGGCGGGGAGCTCCTACAATGAGCAGTTCTTC CATSRAAGSSYNEQFF
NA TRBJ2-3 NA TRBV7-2 TGTGCCAGCAGCGCCTATTTAGATACGCAGTATTTT CASSAYLDTQYF
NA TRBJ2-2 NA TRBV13 TGTGCCAGCAGCTTAATTAGGGGCCTCACCGGGGAGCTGTTTTTT CASSLIRGLTGELFF
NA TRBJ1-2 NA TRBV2 TGTGCCAGCAGTGAATCCGTGGCAGGAGACAATGGCTACACCTTC CASSESVAGDNGYTF
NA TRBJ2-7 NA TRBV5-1 TGCGCCAGCAGCTTGGAGGCGGGCTACACCTACGAGCAGTACTTC CASSLEAGYTYEQYF
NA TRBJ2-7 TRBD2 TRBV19 TGTGCCAGTAGTGGCTTTGCAGCGGGAGGGTACGAGCAGTACTTC CASSGFAAGGYEQYF
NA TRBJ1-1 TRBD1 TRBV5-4 TGTGCCAGCAGCGCGACAGGGGTGGGTGAAGCTTTCTTT CASSATGVGEAFF
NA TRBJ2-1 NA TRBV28 TGTGCCAGCATCCCACGGAGGAACAACAATGAGCAGTTCTTC CASIPRRNNNEQFF
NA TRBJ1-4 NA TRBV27 TGTGCCAGCAGTTTTAACAGCCCGAATGAAAAACTGTTTTTT CASSFNSPNEKLFF
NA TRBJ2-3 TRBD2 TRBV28 TGTGCCAGCACCACCCAGGGCCTAAACGCTAAACTAGCGGGGGGGCGGTGGGATACGCAGTATTTT CASTTQGLNAKLAGGRWDTQYF
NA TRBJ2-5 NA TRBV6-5 TGTGCCAGCAGCCGGGACGAAAAAGAGACCCAGTACTTC CASSRDEKETQYF
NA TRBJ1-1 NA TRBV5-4 TGTGCCAGCAGCTCACCGGCAAGGGCGGCCACTGAAGCTTTCTTT CASSSPARAATEAFF
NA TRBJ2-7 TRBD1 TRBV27 TGTGCCAGCATCGACCGGGACAGGGGTTCCTACGAGCAGTACTTC CASIDRDRGSYEQYF
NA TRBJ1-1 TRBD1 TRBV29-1 TGCAGCGAACAACAGGGGCCTCCTGGTACTGAAGCTTTCTTT CSEQQGPPGTEAFF
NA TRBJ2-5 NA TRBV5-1 TGCGCCAGCAGCTTGGGGTCGTACCAAGAGACCCAGTACTTC CASSLGSYQETQYF
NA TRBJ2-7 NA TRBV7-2 TGTGCCAGCAGCAAAGGGGACTCGCGGTACGAGCAGTACTTC CASSKGDSRYEQYF
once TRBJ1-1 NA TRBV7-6 TGTGCCAGCACCCGTGGGACCTCCCCGGCGGGGAACACTGAAGCTTTCTTT CASTRGTSPAGNTEAFF
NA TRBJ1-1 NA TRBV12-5 TGTGCTAGTGGTTTGGGGGGCACTGAAGCTTTCTTT CASGLGGTEAFF
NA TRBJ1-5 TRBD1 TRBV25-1 TGTGCCAGCAGTGAAGGGACAGGGTTTGGCAATCAGCCCCAGCATTTT CASSEGTGFGNQPQHF
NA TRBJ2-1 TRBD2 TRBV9 TGTGCCAGCAGCGTAGATCCTAGCGGGACCTACAATGAGCAGTTCTTC CASSVDPSGTYNEQFF
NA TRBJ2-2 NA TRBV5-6 TGTGCCAGCAGCTTTGACTTGGGACCAAGAAACACCGGGGAGCTGTTTTTT CASSFDLGPRNTGELFF
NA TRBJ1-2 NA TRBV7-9 TGTGCCAGCAGCTCGGGAGACTATGGCTACACCTTC CASSSGDYGYTF
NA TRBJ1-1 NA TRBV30 TGTGCCTGGAGTTTTTCGGGGGGGTACACTGAAGCTTTCTTT CAWSFSGGYTEAFF
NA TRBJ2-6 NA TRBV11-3 TGTGCCAGCAGCTTAGGGAGTTCTGGGGCCAACGTCCTGACTTTC CASSLGSSGANVLTF
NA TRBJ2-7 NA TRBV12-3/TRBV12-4 TGTGCCAGCAGTCCTGACTCCTACGAGCAGTACTTC CASSPDSYEQYF
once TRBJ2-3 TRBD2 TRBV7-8 TGTGCCAGCAGCCTTCGGCTGGGACTATCTAGCACAGATACGCAGTATTTT CASSLRLGLSSTDTQYF
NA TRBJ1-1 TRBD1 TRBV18 TGTGCCAGCTCACCACCGGTGCGGACAGGAGTTGAAGCTTTCTTT CASSPPVRTGVEAFF
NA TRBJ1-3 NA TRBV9 TGTGCCAGCAGCGTAGAAGGGCACTCTGGAAACACCATATATTTT CASSVEGHSGNTIYF
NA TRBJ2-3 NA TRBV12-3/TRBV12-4 TGTGCCAGCAGTTTACCGGGGCCAGATACGCAGTATTTT CASSLPGPDTQYF
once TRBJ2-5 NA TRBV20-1 TGCAGTGCCAGTGGCGGCAGCAAAAGCCAAGAGACCCAGTACTTC CSASGGSKSQETQYF
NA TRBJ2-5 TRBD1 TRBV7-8 TGTGCCAGCAGCTTCCGGGACAGGGGAGAGACCCAGTACTTC CASSFRDRGETQYF
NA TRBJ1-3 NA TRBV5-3 TGTGCTGGAGGCCCGACGTACTCTGGAAACACCATATATTTT CAGGPTYSGNTIYF
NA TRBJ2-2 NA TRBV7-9 TGTGCCAGCAGCCGGGCGGGATCGAACACCGGGGAGCTGTTTTTT CASSRAGSNTGELFF
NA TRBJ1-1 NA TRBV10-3 TGTGCCACCGCCTCCCGGGCGGGGAACACTGAAGCTTTCTTT CATASRAGNTEAFF
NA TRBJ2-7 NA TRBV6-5 TGTGCCAGCAGTTCCTACAGCGATGACGGCTACGAGCAGTACTTC CASSSYSDDGYEQYF
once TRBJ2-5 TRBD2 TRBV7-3 TGTGCCAGCAGCTTTAGCGGGAGTCCGGAGGGGACCCAGTACTTC CASSFSGSPEGTQYF
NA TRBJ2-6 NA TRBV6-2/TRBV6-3 TGTGCCAGCAGTCCCCAGGGAGGGGGGTACGTCCTGACTTTC CASSPQGGGYVLTF
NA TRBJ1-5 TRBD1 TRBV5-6 TGTGCCAGCAGTTTACAGGGGAGGAGCAATCAGCCCCAGCATTTT CASSLQGRSNQPQHF
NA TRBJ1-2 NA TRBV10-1 TGCGCCAGCAGTGAGTTGTCAGGACGGGCTAACTATGGCTACACCTTC CASSELSGRANYGYTF
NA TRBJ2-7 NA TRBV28 TGTGCCAGCAGCGAGGCGATAGGGTCCTACGAGCAGTACTTC CASSEAIGSYEQYF
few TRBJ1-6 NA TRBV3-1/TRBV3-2 TGTGCCAGCAGCCAGGGGAATTCACCCCTCCACTTT CASSQGNSPLHF
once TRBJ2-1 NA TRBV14 TGTGCCAGCAGCCAAGAGGAGTGGACGGAGCAGTTCTTC CASSQEEWTEQFF
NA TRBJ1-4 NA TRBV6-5 TGTGCCAGCAGTCACTTTACAGGGAGGTTTGAAAAACTGTTTTTT CASSHFTGRFEKLFF
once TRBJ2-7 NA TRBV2 TGTGCCAGCAGTGAAACGGACGCCTACGAGCAGTACTTC CASSETDAYEQYF